This T cell receptor (beta chain) was documented in a study of identical twins. General study findings and limits: Fewer insertions characterized abundant cord blood beta clonotypes, whereas memory repertoires showed none. Twins' excess sharing was less marked for out-of-frame beta sequences. Models, which agreed with sharing between unrelated individuals, nonetheless underestimated the out-of-frame TCR alpha sharing seen in monozygotic twins.

This clonotype was counted only a few times. The antigen is unknown. TCRdb re-called the 5' RACE reads with MiXCR, one entry per CDR3 protein. The data contain about 530,000 distinct CDR3 sequences, 13% to 15% of them seen just once; the ten biggest clones take up 0.35% to 0.45%. These records were also assigned to another study, of yellow fever vaccine responses in identical twins. As reported in that work: Twin vaccine T cell responses reportedly seemed partly convergent, partly personalized.

Sequencing was carried out using CD4+ T cells sorted from blood. The clonotype was recovered from a woman younger than 30 in good health.

The CDR3 is CASSKTSGDYEQYV. The CDR3 DNA is TGTGCCAGCTCAAAAACTTCAGGGGATTACGAGCAGTACGTC. The chain carries TRBV18 and TRBJ2-7; D is possibly TRBD1 (6 bases). Trimming took 5 bases from V and 4 from J, leaving 15 bases between them. CDR1 is KGHSH, CDR2 LQKENI, per germline. CDR3 length equals 14 residues.